This T cell receptor (beta chain) was identified during a study of long-term antiretroviral therapy in people with HIV. The authors ran the immunoSEQ assay, v3.0, at survey level. Repertoires were generated with immunoSEQ multiplex PCR, while TCRdb's copy carries only in-frame clones and drops some. Of tens of thousands of clones in the sample, about 90% were seen once. V trimming: 5 bases; J trimming: 3 bases; junction bases outside the gene matches: 8. This CDR3 is 15 amino acids long. Germline V gene sequence: CDR1 SGHTA, CDR2 FQGNSA. The sequencing used unsorted PBMCs, collected around 4.5 years after starting antiretroviral therapy. The clonotype was recovered from a man aged 25-45 years with HIV. J is TRBJ2-7 and V is TRBV7-2, with 9 bases that match TRBD1. CDR3 amino acids: CASSLGQGRSYEQYF. The CDR3 DNA reads as TGTGCCAGCAGCCTCGGACAGGGGAGAAGCTACGAGCAGTACTTC. The whole variable domain, remainder taken from reference TRBV7-2 and TRBJ2-7, is GAGVSQSPSNKVTEKGKDVELRCDPISGHTALYWYRQSLGQGLEFLIYFQGNSAPDKSGLPSDRFSAERTGGSVSTLTIQRTQQEDSAVYLCASSLGQGRSYEQYFGPGTRLTVT.